This T cell receptor beta chain was observed in a study of T cell responses to AZD1222 COVID-19 vaccine. Whether given at about 4 or about 12 weeks, second doses were pooled. The V gene's germline CDR1 is KGHSH and CDR2 LQKENI. Trimming removed 6 bases from V and 5 bases from J; junction bases left unmatched: 16. The CDR3 runs to 18 residues. With regard to this clone: Its antigen remains unidentified.

General study results and limits: Spike-specific TCR breadth and depth grew following two AZD1222 doses. Among vaccine-associated CD4 TCRs, coverage spanned spike, with dominance at 160-218 and 743-854.

The data were produced by immunoSEQ multiplex PCR, yet TCRdb's version contains in-frame clones alone and is incomplete. The sample includes 90,000 to 130,000 clones, over 90% of them seen just once. This sequence originates from an adult who received the AZD1222 COVID-19 vaccine. The specimen was peripheral blood, collected 28 days after the second AZD1222 dose. The rearrangement uses TRBV18 and TRBJ1-2; 12 nucleotides agree with TRBD1. The CDR3 sequence is CASSFFSGTGGDQYGYTF. For the CDR3, the DNA is TGTGCCAGCTCTTTCTTCTCCGGGACAGGGGGCGATCAATATGGCTACACCTTC. Full variable domain (missing parts from reference TRBV18 and TRBJ1-2): NAGVMQNPRHLVRRRGQEARLRCSPMKGHSHVYWYRQLPEEGLKFMVYLQKENIIDESGMPKERFSAEFPKEGPSILRIQQVVRGDSAAYFCASSFFSGTGGDQYGYTFGSGTRLTVV.